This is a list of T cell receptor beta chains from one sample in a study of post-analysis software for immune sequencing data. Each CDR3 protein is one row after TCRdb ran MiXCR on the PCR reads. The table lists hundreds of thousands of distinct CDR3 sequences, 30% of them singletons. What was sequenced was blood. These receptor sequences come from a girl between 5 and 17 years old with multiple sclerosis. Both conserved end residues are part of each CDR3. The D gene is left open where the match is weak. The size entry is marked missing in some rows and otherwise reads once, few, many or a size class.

cdr3_aa: CSVGWEGYQPQHF; cdr3_nt: TGCAGCGTTGGTTGGGAGGGATATCAGCCCCAGCATTTT; d_call: -; j_call: TRBJ1-5; v_call: TRBV29-1; clone_size: few
cdr3_aa: CASSLFMGGHQPQHF; cdr3_nt: TGTGCCAGCAGCTTATTTATGGGGGGCCATCAGCCCCAGCATTTT; d_call: -; j_call: TRBJ1-5; v_call: TRBV7-9; clone_size: -
cdr3_aa: CASSLSGKRNSPLHF; cdr3_nt: TGCGCCAGCAGCTTGTCCGGGAAGCGTAATTCACCCCTCCACTTT; d_call: -; j_call: TRBJ1-6; v_call: TRBV5-1; clone_size: -
cdr3_aa: CASSWNRENYGYTF; cdr3_nt: TGTGCCAGCAGCTGGAACAGGGAAAACTATGGCTACACCTTC; d_call: -; j_call: TRBJ1-2; v_call: TRBV6-6; clone_size: few
cdr3_aa: CASSEALAGIELFF; cdr3_nt: TGTGCCAGCAGTGAAGCGCTTGCGGGGATTGAGCTGTTTTTT; d_call: -; j_call: TRBJ2-2; v_call: TRBV2; clone_size: -
cdr3_aa: CSARGRYSSYNEQYF; cdr3_nt: TGCAGTGCTAGAGGAAGGTACAGCTCCTACAATGAGCAGTACTTC; d_call: -; j_call: TRBJ2-7; v_call: TRBV20-1; clone_size: few
cdr3_aa: CASSLGQGAEEQYF; cdr3_nt: TGTGCCAGCAGCCTAGGACAGGGGGCGGAGGAGCAGTACTTC; d_call: TRBD1; j_call: TRBJ2-5; v_call: TRBV7-2; clone_size: -
cdr3_aa: CASSGAGQALNTEAFF; cdr3_nt: TGCGCCAGCAGCGGAGCGGGACAGGCGCTGAACACTGAAGCTTTCTTT; d_call: TRBD1; j_call: TRBJ1-1; v_call: TRBV5-1; clone_size: -
cdr3_aa: CASSFGQGGNYGYTF; cdr3_nt: TGTGCCAGCAGCTTCGGACAGGGGGGGAACTATGGCTACACCTTC; d_call: TRBD1; j_call: TRBJ1-2; v_call: TRBV7-9; clone_size: -
cdr3_aa: CASSPLGPGVGALHF; cdr3_nt: TGCGCCAGCAGCCCCCTCGGCCCCGGCGTCGGAGCCCTCCACTTT; d_call: -; j_call: TRBJ1-6; v_call: TRBV5-1; clone_size: once